The 4 T cell receptor beta chains below come from one sample, sequenced in a study of identical twins. MiXCR was run by TCRdb on the 5' RACE reads, yielding one entry per CDR3 protein. The sample shows just under 650,000 distinct CDR3 sequences, under 8.5% of them seen only once. This sample was also put to use in a study of yellow fever vaccine responses in identical twins.

Sequenced: PBMCs. The receptors shown here come from a woman aged 18-30 years in good health.

This clonotype came up many times. The rearrangement uses TRBV12-3 or TRBV12-4 and TRBJ1-1, with 8 nucleotides matching TRBD1. This CDR3 contains 15 residues. Trimming took 6 bases from V and 0 from J; bases not matched to a gene: 6. This chain's CDR3 is CASSLQGAVNTEAFF. In DNA, the CDR3 is TGTGCCAGCAGCCTCCAGGGGGCTGTGAACACTGAAGCTTTCTTT.

This clonotype was detected many times. The chain joins TRBV12-3 or TRBV12-4 to TRBJ1-5; tentatively, D is TRBD1 (6 bases). This CDR3 spans 16 amino acids. The V and J ends lost 5 bases and 0 bases respectively, with 14 bases between them. In DNA, the CDR3 is TGTGCCAGCAGTCTACAGGGATACGGTAGCAATCAGCCCCAGCATTTT. Translating gives CASSLQGYGSNQPQHF.

This clonotype occurred a few times. This chain uses TRBV27 with TRBJ2-3; D gene ambiguous. The V end was cut by 6 bases, the J end by 2 bases, with 18 bases between. Germline lookup yields CDR1 MNHEY and CDR2 SMNVEV (reference sequence). This CDR3 contains 16 residues. The CDR3 nucleotides are TGTGCCAGCAGCCCATCCACAAACATTGTCACAGATACGCAGTATTTT. It translates to CASSPSTNIVTDTQYF.

The chain joins TRBV7-8 to TRBJ2-1, with D perhaps TRBD1 or TRBD2 (6 bases each). CDR3 length equals 18 residues. V dropped 2 bases and J dropped 2 bases, with 19 bases sitting between them. CDR1 is SGHVS, CDR2 FQNEAQ, per germline. The CDR3: CASSLPHLGGITYNEQFF. The CDR3 nucleotides are TGTGCCAGCAGCTTACCCCATTTGGGGGGCATAACCTACAATGAGCAGTTCTTC. Using reference TRBV7-8 and TRBJ2-1 for the parts outside the CDR3, the full variable domain is GAGVSQSPRYKVAKRGQDVALRCDPISGHVSLFWYQQALGQGPEFLTYFQNEAQLDKSGLPSDRFFAERPEGSVSTLKIQRTQQEDSAVYLCASSLPHLGGITYNEQFFGPGTRLTVL.